The next 31 T cell receptor beta chains were all read from a single sample in a study of early T cells in non-severe SARS-CoV-2 infection. MiXCR was run by TCRdb on the 5' RACE reads, yielding one entry per CDR3 protein. This table holds tens of thousands of distinct CDR3 sequences, around 12% found once. Sequencing used whole blood. These receptors were obtained from an adult who was a healthcare worker with PCR-confirmed SARS-CoV-2 infection or an uninfected control (not recorded which).

The rearrangement joins TRBV7-2 to TRBJ2-5; D tentatively fits TRBD1 or TRBD2 (7 bases each). In germline, CDR1 is SGHTA, CDR2 FQGNSA. V lost 3 bases to trimming and J lost 2 bases, with 10 bases between them. This CDR3 region has 14 residues. Written as DNA, the CDR3 is TGTGCCAGCAGCTTTCAGGGGGGGCAAGAGACCCAGTACTTC. This codes for CASSFQGGQETQYF. The complete variable domain, with remaining parts taken from reference TRBV7-2 and TRBJ2-5, reads GAGVSQSPSNKVTEKGKDVELRCDPISGHTALYWYRQSLGQGLEFLIYFQGNSAPDKSGLPSDRFSAERTGGSVSTLTIQRTQQEDSAVYLCASSFQGGQETQYFGPGTRLLVL.

This clonotype was observed a few times. V and J are TRBV11-1 and TRBJ2-2; no clear D gene. V lost 2 bases and J 4 bases, leaving 11 bases between the germline ends. This CDR3 region has 15 residues. Germline V CDR1 and CDR2: SGHAT, FQDESV (reference sequence). CDR3: CASSLYLQATGELFF. DNA of the CDR3: TGTGCCAGCAGCTTATATCTCCAGGCCACCGGGGAGCTGTTTTTT.

This clonotype was detected only a few times. V and J are TRBV11-2 and TRBJ2-1; 8 bases match TRBD1. The ends lost 5 bases at V and 6 bases at J; junction bases unmatched: 6. This CDR3 has 14 amino acids. Germline assignment: CDR1 SGHAT and CDR2 FQNNGV. The CDR3 spells CASSPSTGGNEQFF. CDR3 sequence (DNA): TGTGCCAGCAGCCCCTCTACAGGGGGCAATGAGCAGTTCTTC.

This chain uses TRBV20-1 with TRBJ2-1; 9 nucleotides line up with TRBD2. The length of the CDR3 is 12 residues. CDR1 and CDR2 (germline): DFQATT, SNEGSKA (reference sequence). After removal of 4 bases from V and 15 bases from J, the junction contained 10 bases not matched to a gene. This CDR3 is CSATLAGSRLFF. The CDR3 DNA reads TGCAGTGCTACCCTAGCGGGGAGTAGGCTGTTCTTC.

This clonotype was seen only a few times. The chain carries TRBV7-2 and TRBJ2-4, with 10 bases fitting TRBD2. Germline loops: CDR1 SGHTA, CDR2 FQGNSA. The CDR3 consists of 13 residues. J was trimmed by 16 bases and V by 3 bases; bases with no gene match: 9. The CDR3 DNA reads TGTGCCAGCAGCTTGCTAGCGGGAGTGGTAGTATACTTC. Protein sequence: CASSLLAGVVVYF.

A few counts support this clonotype. The rearrangement links TRBV7-2 to TRBJ2-1; 9 bases are a match to TRBD2. CDR3 length: 20 amino acids. The germline CDR1 and CDR2 sequences are SGHTA and FQGNSA. The J segment lost 4 bases and the V segment lost 1 base, leaving 17 bases of the junction unmatched. CDR3 in DNA: TGTGCCAGCAGCTTAGAGCCCAAAGTTGGGGTAGCGGGAGTTTACAATGAGCAGTTCTTC. It yields the protein CASSLEPKVGVAGVYNEQFF.

This clonotype was seen repeatedly, ten times or more. The V call is TRBV2, the J call TRBJ2-7; TRBD1 agrees at 7 bases. CDR3 size: 13 residues. Trimming cost V 3 bases and J 7 bases; bases outside gene matches: 6. Germline values: CDR1 SNHLY, CDR2 FYNNEI. CDR3 protein: CASSDRGRREQYF. The CDR3 DNA reads TGTGCCAGCAGTGATAGGGGGCGGCGGGAGCAGTACTTC.

This clonotype was recorded only once. The chain couples TRBV5-1 to TRBJ2-3, with 9 positions matching TRBD1. The length of the CDR3 is 14 residues. V shed 4 bases and J 8 bases; nucleotides not matched to a gene: 8. Per germline, CDR1 SGHRS and CDR2 YFSETQ. The CDR3: CASSPGQGWVTQYF. The CDR3, as DNA: TGCGCCAGCAGCCCTGGACAGGGGTGGGTTACGCAGTATTTT.

Ten or more counts support this clonotype. This chain uses TRBV27 with TRBJ2-7, with TRBD2 matching 8 bases. Trimming took 5 bases from V and 0 from J; bases not matched to a gene: 9. The CDR3 is 16 residues long. Germline V gives CDR1 MNHEY, CDR2 SMNVEV (reference sequence). This chain's CDR3 is CASSTTSAYLSYEQYF. For the CDR3, the DNA is TGTGCCAGCAGTACGACTAGCGCCTACCTCTCCTACGAGCAGTACTTC.

This clonotype was picked up many times. V is TRBV12-3 or TRBV12-4 and J is TRBJ1-3, with no clear D. Trimming cost V 6 bases and J 0 bases, with 9 bases left between them. This CDR3 is 14 amino acids long. The CDR3 DNA reads TGTGCCAGCAGCGACCCCGTCTCTGGAAACACCATATATTTT. This encodes CASSDPVSGNTIYF.

V usage is TRBV6-5 and J usage is TRBJ1-3; D gene uncertain. The CDR3 runs 11 residues. The V and J ends lost 8 bases and 2 bases respectively, with 4 bases between them. Germline CDR1 and CDR2: MNHEY and SVGAGI. The CDR3 nucleotides are TGTGCCAGCGAGGCTGGAAACACCATATATTTT. Translating gives CASEAGNTIYF.

This clonotype was detected only once. This likely comes from a read error, as the CDR3 has no conserved phenylalanine or tryptophan at its end. The chain combines TRBV10-3 with TRBJ1-2, with D uncertain. Per germline, CDR1 ENHRY and CDR2 SYGVKD. The length of the CDR3 is 14 residues. V lost 2 bases and J 3 bases, leaving 10 bases between the germline ends. CDR3 in amino acids: CAISERIEDYGYTS. CDR3 sequence (DNA): TGTGCCATCAGTGAGAGAATTGAGGACTATGGCTACACCTCC.

V usage is TRBV27 and J usage is TRBJ1-5; 7 positions match TRBD1. The ends lost 5 bases at V and 0 bases at J; junction bases unmatched: 7. The CDR3 covers 16 residues. CDR1 and CDR2 (germline): MNHEY, SMNVEV (reference sequence). The CDR3 DNA follows: TGTGCCAGCAGTCCCTGGACAGGAGATAGCAATCAGCCCCAGCATTTT. This sequence encodes CASSPWTGDSNQPQHF.

In this sample, this clonotype turned up a few times. This chain connects TRBV7-2 to TRBJ2-1; TRBD2 matches at 12 bases. Germline CDR1 and CDR2: SGHTA and FQGNSA. The CDR3 loop spans 15 amino acids. The J segment lost 5 bases and the V segment lost 5 bases, leaving 4 bases of the junction unmatched. The CDR3 coding sequence is TGTGCCAGCAGCAGGAGACTAGCGGGAGACAATGAGCAGTTCTTC. Its translation: CASSRRLAGDNEQFF. The variable domain in full, completed from reference TRBV7-2 and TRBJ2-1, reads GAGVSQSPSNKVTEKGKDVELRCDPISGHTALYWYRQSLGQGLEFLIYFQGNSAPDKSGLPSDRFSAERTGGSVSTLTIQRTQQEDSAVYLCASSRRLAGDNEQFFGPGTRLTVL.

This clonotype has a handful of counts. V and J are TRBV20-1 and TRBJ2-3; 10 bases are a match to TRBD2. Unmatched junction bases numbered 8, after V lost 3 bases and J lost 2 bases. The CDR3 totals 16 residues. Germline CDR1 reads DFQATT; CDR2 reads SNEGSKA (reference sequence). CDR3 region: CSASIIAGGTTDTQYF. CDR3 in DNA: TGCAGTGCTAGTATCATAGCGGGAGGAACCACAGATACGCAGTATTTT.

The chain has TRBV7-6 and TRBJ1-1; no reliable D call. The CDR3 has 13 amino acids. Trimming stripped 2 bases from V and 1 base from J, with 5 bases between. Germline V lookup: CDR1 SGHVS, CDR2 FNYEAQ. This CDR3 reads CASSLYKNTEAFF. CDR3 coding DNA: TGTGCCAGCAGCTTATACAAGAACACTGAAGCTTTCTTT.

The J gene is TRBJ2-3, the V gene TRBV6-5; 9 positions agree with TRBD2. Germline V CDR1 and CDR2: MNHEY, SVGAGI. The V segment lost 5 bases and the J segment 1 base; nucleotides outside the gene matches: 4. The CDR3 loop spans 15 amino acids. The CDR3 nucleotides read TGTGCCAGCAGTCTCCGACTAGCGGGCACAGATACGCAGTATTTT. Translating it yields CASSLRLAGTDTQYF.

This clonotype was recorded at least ten times. Mismatch with germline at one junction end may stem from a read error. The rearrangement uses TRBV7-7 and TRBJ2-7; tentative D call: TRBD2 (6 bases). The CDR3 loop spans 15 amino acids. Per the germline V gene, CDR1 is SSHAT and CDR2 is FNYEAQ (reference sequence). CDR3 amino acids: CASSPGLGSSYEQYF. CDR3 nucleotides: TGTGCTAGCAGCCCGGGACTGGGGAGCTCCTACGAGCAGTACTTC.

This clonotype has only a few counts. V usage is TRBV18 and J usage is TRBJ1-1; no clear D. The CDR3 is 12 residues long. The V end was cut by 3 bases, the J end by 8 bases, with 10 bases between. From germline, CDR1 is KGHSH and CDR2 LQKENI. CDR3 region: CASSPDRTEAFF. In DNA, the CDR3 is TGTGCCAGCTCACCGGATAGGACCGAAGCTTTCTTT.

This clonotype was observed at least ten times. DNA for the CDR3: TGCAGTGCTAGAGACCCCTCCGCAGGGGGCACCTACGAGCAGTACTTC. It encodes CSARDPSAGGTYEQYF. This chain joins TRBV20-1 and TRBJ2-7, with 8 nucleotides matching TRBD1. Germline V gene sequence: CDR1 DFQATT, CDR2 SNEGSKA (reference sequence). Germline trimming cut 0 bases from V and 2 bases from J; bases unmatched to any gene: 9. The CDR3 is 16 amino acids.

The table lists this clonotype with a few counts. V and J are TRBV5-1 and TRBJ1-3, with D possibly TRBD1 on 5 matching bases. Trimming removed 1 base from V and 4 bases from J, with 12 bases in between. This CDR3 contains 15 residues. Germline assignment: CDR1 SGHRS and CDR2 YFSETQ. CDR3 protein: CASSLLGTHGNTIYF. CDR3 nucleotides: TGCGCCAGCAGCTTGTTAGGGACTCACGGAAACACCATATATTTT.

This clonotype was recorded a few times. The rearrangement uses TRBV24-1 and TRBJ2-1; D is perhaps TRBD2 (6 bases). Germline values: CDR1 KGHDR, CDR2 SFDVKD. The V end lost 1 base, the J end lost 15 bases, and 12 bases lay between the germline ends. CDR3 length equals 12 residues. The CDR3 DNA follows: TGTGCCACCAGTGATTTAACTAGCCGGCGGTTCTTC. Translation: CATSDLTSRRFF.

The J gene is TRBJ1-5, the V gene TRBV29-1; TRBD1 might be the D (6 bases). The CDR3 contains 13 residues. Germline CDR1 SQVTM, CDR2 ANQGSEA. Trimming left V 4 bases short and J 3 bases short, with 10 bases between. In DNA, the CDR3 is TGCAGCGTTGGGGGGCAGAACAATCAGCCCCAGCATTTT. Amino acid sequence: CSVGGQNNQPQHF.

This clonotype was detected many times. The CDR3 here is CASSYGGQQNTEAFF. The CDR3 DNA follows: TGTGCCAGCAGTTACGGGGGACAGCAGAACACTGAAGCTTTCTTT. This chain joins TRBV6-5 and TRBJ1-1; 7 positions match TRBD1. The V gene end was trimmed by 2 bases and the J gene end by 1 base; junction bases not matched to a gene: 4. The germline V gene has CDR1 MNHEY and CDR2 SVGAGI. The CDR3 length is 15 residues.

This clonotype came up a few times. The chain is built from TRBV7-9 and TRBJ2-3; TRBD2 is a possible D gene (5 bases). Germline CDR1 is SEHNR and CDR2 is FQNEAQ (reference sequence). The CDR3 has 15 residues. With 0 bases removed from V and 4 bases from J, the gap between germline ends came to 11 bases. CDR3 region: CASSLALKRADTQYF. The CDR3 bases are TGTGCCAGCAGCTTAGCCTTGAAGAGGGCAGATACGCAGTATTTT.

The genes are TRBV3-1 and TRBJ1-6; D call uncertain. This CDR3 spans 13 amino acids. Per germline, CDR1 LGHDT and CDR2 YNNKEL (reference sequence). Trimming pared 8 bases from V and 5 bases from J, leaving 10 bases between. The CDR3 region is CASGVRNNSPLHF. CDR3 sequence (DNA): TGTGCCAGCGGGGTGAGGAATAATTCACCCCTCCACTTT.

This chain links TRBV9 with TRBJ2-5; no clear D gene. Trimming pared 4 bases from V and 0 bases from J, leaving 7 bases between. The CDR3 extends over 13 amino acids. Germline V gene data show CDR1 as SGDLS and CDR2 as YYNGEE. The CDR3 sequence is CASSPLYQETQYF. Written as DNA, the CDR3 is TGTGCCAGCAGCCCCCTGTACCAAGAGACCCAGTACTTC.

This rearrangement joins TRBV6-2 or TRBV6-3 to TRBJ1-5; TRBD1 matches 9 bases. Germline-derived CDR1 and CDR2 are MNHEY and SVGEGT. The CDR3 sequence is 14 residues long. The V gene end was trimmed by 5 bases and the J gene end by 4 bases; junction bases not matched to a gene: 3. CDR3 nucleotide sequence: TGTGCCAGCAGTCCCGGACAGGGGAATCAGCCCCAGCATTTT. Amino acid sequence: CASSPGQGNQPQHF.

This clonotype has a handful of counts. The chain employs TRBV5-5 and TRBJ2-5; D remains ambiguous. Germline-derived CDR1 and CDR2 are SGHKS and YYEKEE (reference sequence). V shed 2 bases and J shed 1 base, with 9 bases lying between them. This CDR3 has 14 residues. The CDR3 protein is CASSLGKPQETQYF. CDR3 nucleotides: TGTGCCAGCAGCTTAGGCAAGCCCCAAGAGACCCAGTACTTC. Based on the CDR3 plus reference TRBV5-5 and TRBJ2-5, the full variable domain is DAGVTQSPTHLIKTRGQQVTLRCSPISGHKSVSWYQQVLGQGPQFIFQYYEKEERGRGNFPDRFSARQFPNYSSELNVNALLLGDSALYLCASSLGKPQETQYFGPGTRLLVL.

This clonotype was seen many times. The chain links TRBV6-6 to TRBJ1-3; D is unresolved. Germline values: CDR1 MNHNY, CDR2 SVGAGI (reference sequence). V lost 0 bases, J lost 8 bases, and 11 bases lay in between. This CDR3 is built from 14 residues. The CDR3 DNA is TGTGCCAGCAGTTACTCGGGTTCGGGTGACACCATATATTTT. This gives the protein CASSYSGSGDTIYF.

Only a few counts were recorded for this clonotype. The V call is TRBV6-1, the J call TRBJ2-2; D gene uncertain. The germline V gene encodes CDR1 MNHNS and CDR2 SASEGT. The CDR3 covers 15 residues. Trimming left V 5 bases short and J 1 base short, with 11 bases between. The DNA for the CDR3 is TGTGCCAGCAGTACGGCGAGAGGGAACACCGGGGAGCTGTTTTTT. It translates to CASSTARGNTGELFF.